These 26 T cell receptor beta chains were sequenced from one sample in a study of blood T cell repertoires in COVID-19. TCRdb's copy holds only in-frame clones and misses some; the assay was immunoSEQ multiplex PCR. The top ten hold approximately 2.6% of the sample, which has fewer than 300,000 clones, less than 90% seen once. Sequenced input: peripheral blood. Source of these receptors: a woman in her seventies with active or convalescent COVID-19.

The table lists this clone with a few counts. The chain uses TRBV7-6 and TRBJ2-3; 8 bases match TRBD1. V shed 3 bases, J shed 5 bases, and the junction held 4 bases outside the gene matches. The CDR3 loop spans 14 amino acids. CDR1 and CDR2 (germline): SGHVS, FNYEAQ. Here the CDR3 DNA reads TGTGCCAGCAGCTTTGGACAGGGCGGAGATACGCAGTATTTT. Its translation is CASSFGQGGDTQYF.

In its sample, this clone was seen a few times. The genes are TRBV24-1 and TRBJ1-4; TRBD1 matches at 8 bases. CDR1 and CDR2 from the germline V gene are KGHDR and SFDVKD. The CDR3 is 13 residues long. Losses at the gene ends were 6 bases for V and 12 bases for J; bases not matched to a gene: 8. The CDR3 nucleotides read TGTGCCACCAGTCGTTCAGGGGGCTGGGAACTGTTTTTT. Translation: CATSRSGGWELFF.

The chain carries TRBV5-1 and TRBJ1-4, with 7 bases fitting TRBD1. V shed 4 bases and J 3 bases; nucleotides not matched to a gene: 6. CDR1 and CDR2 from the germline V gene are SGHRS and YFSETQ. There are 15 residues in the CDR3. The DNA of the CDR3 is TGCGCCAGCAGCAGCACAGGGGACCCTAATGAAAAACTGTTTTTT. This sequence encodes CASSSTGDPNEKLFF.

The chain is built from TRBV27 and TRBJ1-1, with 9 bases fitting TRBD1. This CDR3 region has 14 residues. Germline assignment: CDR1 MNHEY and CDR2 SMNVEV (reference sequence). Unmatched junction bases numbered 8, after V lost 7 bases and J lost 5 bases. The CDR3 spells CASNPGTGWTEAFF. The CDR3 DNA is TGTGCCAGCAACCCAGGGACAGGGTGGACTGAAGCTTTCTTT.

CDR3: CAISEVNREEAFF. The CDR3 DNA follows: TGTGCCATCAGTGAGGTAAACAGGGAAGAAGCTTTCTTT. The J gene is TRBJ1-1, the V gene TRBV10-3; the D gene is possibly TRBD1 (6 bases). CDR1 ENHRY and CDR2 SYGVKD come from the germline V gene. Trimming stripped 2 bases from V and 8 bases from J, with 12 bases between. The CDR3 runs 13 residues.

In DNA form, the CDR3 reads TGTGCCAGTAGAAAACAGGGAGTGGAAAACATTCAGTACTTC. Protein: CASRKQGVENIQYF. The V and J genes are TRBV19 and TRBJ2-4; D is perhaps TRBD1 (6 bases). Between the trimmed V and J ends, which lost 6 bases and 5 bases, there was a span of 14 bases. This CDR3 contains 14 residues. The germline V gene has CDR1 LNHDA and CDR2 SQIVND (reference sequence).

CDR3 residues: CASTNRGETEAFF. The CDR3 DNA follows: TGTGCCAGCACTAACAGGGGGGAGACTGAAGCTTTCTTT. The chain employs TRBV2 and TRBJ1-1; 8 positions match TRBD1. Per the germline V gene, CDR1 is SNHLY and CDR2 is FYNNEI. The trim removed 7 bases at V and 5 bases at J, leaving 6 bases unmatched. This CDR3 region has 13 residues. Complete variable domain (other parts from reference TRBV2 and TRBJ1-1): EPEVTQTPSHQVTQMGQEVILRCVPISNHLYFYWYRQILGQKVEFLVSFYNNEISEKSEIFDDQFSVERPDGSNFTLKIRSTKLEDSAMYFCASTNRGETEAFFGQGTRLTVV.

The chain has TRBV5-1 and TRBJ2-7; the match to TRBD1 covers 8 bases. In germline, CDR1 is SGHRS, CDR2 YFSETQ. The CDR3 is made up of 15 amino acids. Trimming at V came to 4 bases and at J to 5 bases, leaving 11 bases not matched to a gene. In nucleotides, the CDR3 is TGCGCCAGCAGCATACAAGGACAGGGCGTAGACGAGCAGTACTTC. It yields the protein CASSIQGQGVDEQYF.

This chain joins TRBV25-1 and TRBJ1-6; 7 bases match TRBD1. This CDR3 comprises 16 residues. J was trimmed by 7 bases and V by 4 bases; bases with no gene match: 10. The germline V gene has CDR1 MGHDK and CDR2 SYGVNS. The CDR3 DNA is TGTGCCAGCAGTGGAACAGGGGCGGGAGGAAATTCACCCCTCCACTTT. Amino acids: CASSGTGAGGNSPLHF.

The rearrangement uses TRBV7-2 and TRBJ1-5; possible D gene TRBD1, 6 bases. This CDR3 spans 16 amino acids. In germline, CDR1 is SGHTA, CDR2 FQGNSA. The ends were cut back, 5 bases at V and 9 bases at J, with 23 bases in the middle. The DNA of the CDR3 is TGTGCCAGCAGCCCCCGAGGCAGGGGAGCCGCCGCGCCCCAGCATTTT. It yields the protein CASSPRGRGAAAPQHF.

This chain links TRBV5-1 with TRBJ2-1; 9 bases map to TRBD2. The CDR3 covers 18 residues. Trimming cost V 4 bases and J 2 bases; bases outside gene matches: 13. Germline-derived CDR1 and CDR2 are SGHRS and YFSETQ. The CDR3 DNA reads as TGCGCCAGCAGCCCAACCCTCTGGCGGGAGGGCCCCTACAATGAGCAGTTCTTC. Translating gives CASSPTLWREGPYNEQFF.

Comment on this clone: Other DNA sequences of this sample code for an identical CDR3. The V gene is TRBV9, the J gene TRBJ1-6; no clear D. In germline, CDR1 is SGDLS, CDR2 YYNGEE. Trimming left V 3 bases short and J 6 bases short, with 7 bases between. The CDR3 contains 13 residues. In DNA, the CDR3 is TGTGCCAGCAGCGCTACGGGTAATTCACCCCTCCACTTT. Translating it yields CASSATGNSPLHF.

This chain connects TRBV4-1 to TRBJ2-5, with 10 positions matching TRBD2. Germline V CDR1 and CDR2: MGHRA, YSYEKL. CDR3 length: 17 amino acids. The ends lost 5 bases at V and 0 bases at J; junction bases unmatched: 9. The CDR3 protein is CASSSSQTSGYQETQYF. CDR3 DNA sequence: TGCGCCAGCAGCTCCTCTCAGACTAGCGGGTACCAAGAGACCCAGTACTTC.

A remark on this clone: This specimen includes other DNA sequences encoding the same CDR3. The chain uses TRBV6-6 and TRBJ1-1; possibly TRBD1 for D (5 bases). This CDR3 contains 13 residues. The germline CDR1 and CDR2 sequences are MNHNY and SVGAGI (reference sequence). V shed 0 bases and J shed 5 bases, with 7 bases lying between them. The CDR3 DNA reads TGTGCCAGCAGTTACTCGGGGGGAACTGAAGCTTTCTTT. Its protein is CASSYSGGTEAFF.

This clone has just one count. V gene TRBV28 combines with J gene TRBJ2-7; TRBD1 matches at 7 bases. The V gene end was trimmed by 6 bases and the J gene end by 1 base; junction bases not matched to a gene: 3. The CDR3 covers 13 residues. Germline CDR1 reads MDHEN; CDR2 reads SYDVKM. CDR3 loop: CASRTGASYEQYF. CDR3 nucleotides: TGTGCCAGCAGAACAGGGGCTTCCTACGAGCAGTACTTC.

The chain has TRBV6-5 and TRBJ1-1, with 7 bases fitting TRBD1. V shed 6 bases and J 6 bases; nucleotides not matched to a gene: 7. Looked up from germline, CDR1 is MNHEY and CDR2 is SVGAGI. The CDR3 runs to 13 residues. The CDR3 reads CASRTRGIAEAFF. As DNA, the CDR3 is TGTGCCAGCAGGACCAGGGGGATTGCTGAAGCTTTCTTT.

This sequence joins TRBV27 and TRBJ1-4; a weak D match, TRBD1 (5 bases). V was shortened by 7 bases and J by 7 bases, with 7 bases between the two germline ends. This CDR3 comprises 11 residues. Germline CDR1 and CDR2: MNHEY and SMNVEV (reference sequence). CDR3 residues: CASKRGEKLFF. DNA for the CDR3: TGTGCCAGCAAAAGGGGTGAAAAACTGTTTTTT. Based on the CDR3 plus reference TRBV27 and TRBJ1-4, the full variable domain is EAQVTQNPRYLITVTGKKLTVTCSQNMNHEYMSWYRQDPGLGLRQIYYSMNVEVTDKGDVPEGYKVSRKEKRNFPLILESPSPNQTSLYFCASKRGEKLFFGSGTQLSVL.

A few counts support this clone. CDR3: CASRRTSNVLTF. The CDR3 DNA is TGTGCCAGCAGAAGGACTAGCAACGTCCTGACTTTC. V and J are TRBV6-5 and TRBJ2-6; the match to TRBD2 covers 7 bases. Germline V gene lookup returns CDR1 MNHEY and CDR2 SVGAGI. With 6 bases clipped from V and 9 bases from J, the junction kept 2 bases outside the gene matches. The CDR3 spans 12 residues.

In its sample, this clone was seen once. The chain couples TRBV10-3 to TRBJ1-6; the D gene is possibly TRBD1 (6 bases). Per germline, CDR1 ENHRY and CDR2 SYGVKD. V lost 6 bases to trimming and J lost 4 bases, with 13 bases between them. The CDR3 is made up of 15 amino acids. The CDR3 nucleotides read TGTGCCATCAGATCGGACAGAAATTATAATTCACCCCTCCACTTT. This sequence encodes CAIRSDRNYNSPLHF.

The chain couples TRBV7-2 to TRBJ1-2; D gene unclear. The germline gives CDR1 SGHTA, CDR2 FQGNSA. The V end lost 5 bases, the J end lost 11 bases, and 18 bases lay between the germline ends. The CDR3 sequence is 13 residues long. The CDR3 DNA is TGTGCCAGCAGCCGGGAACTCTGGCTAAAGTACACCTTC. This translates into CASSRELWLKYTF.

V is TRBV4-2 and J is TRBJ1-2, with D possibly TRBD1 on 6 matching bases. This CDR3 is built from 15 residues. Germline V lookup: CDR1 LGHNA, CDR2 YNFKEQ. V was cut by 0 bases and J by 6 bases, with 14 bases left in between. CDR3 DNA: TGTGCCAGCAGCCAAGATCCGGGGGGCGCGAATGGCTACACCTTC. Its protein is CASSQDPGGANGYTF.

The genes are TRBV28 and TRBJ1-1, with 7 nucleotides matching TRBD1. J was trimmed by 7 bases and V by 5 bases; bases with no gene match: 13. The CDR3 totals 15 residues. Germline V gene data show CDR1 as MDHEN and CDR2 as SYDVKM. The CDR3 sequence: CASSNSGTAWNEAFF. The CDR3 nucleotides are TGTGCCAGCAGTAACTCTGGGACAGCATGGAATGAAGCTTTCTTT.

The chain employs TRBV6-5 and TRBJ2-4; perhaps TRBD2 as D (5 bases). Deletions cut 7 bases from V and 0 bases from J, with 10 bases between. This CDR3 spans 14 amino acids. Germline V CDR1 and CDR2: MNHEY, SVGAGI. The CDR3 DNA reads as TGTGCCAGCACCGACGGGGTAGCCAAAAACATTCAGTACTTC. Its protein is CASTDGVAKNIQYF.

The chain has TRBV3-1 (or the pseudogene TRBV3-2) and TRBJ2-1; 9 bases are shared with TRBD2. Germline-derived CDR1 and CDR2 are LGHDT and YNNKEL (reference sequence). CDR3 length: 15 residues. V lost 2 bases, J lost 7 bases, and 6 bases stayed unmatched. CDR3 sequence: CASSQFAGGPNEQFF. The CDR3 coding sequence is TGTGCCAGCAGCCAATTCGCGGGGGGGCCGAATGAGCAGTTCTTC.

The rearrangement uses TRBV28 and TRBJ1-5, with D tentatively TRBD1 (5 bases). The CDR3 spans 17 residues. Trimming shortened V by 5 bases and J by 0 bases, and 17 bases separated the two germline ends. Germline CDR1 reads MDHEN; CDR2 reads SYDVKM. CDR3 DNA sequence: TGTGCCAGCAGTCTCTCGGAGAAGGGGAATAGCAATCAGCCCCAGCATTTT. Its translation is CASSLSEKGNSNQPQHF.

The chain employs TRBV2 and TRBJ1-5; D is unclear. Germline values: CDR1 SNHLY, CDR2 FYNNEI. Trimming left V 7 bases short and J 9 bases short, with 19 bases between. This CDR3 is built from 14 residues. The CDR3: CASIEDLRGGPQHF. In nucleotides, the CDR3 is TGTGCCAGCATTGAGGACCTTCGCGGAGGGCCCCAGCATTTT.